This passage covers 20 T cell receptor beta chains from one sample sequenced in a study (dated by TCRdb to between 2015 and 2017). The protocol used for the library was 5' RACE. TCRdb shows the sequencer as Illumina MiSeq. The public reads were run again by TCRdb, first through fastp at Q25 and then through MiXCR, and only productive beta chains were kept. Entries that share a CDR3 protein sequence are merged under the most common genes and DNA. The sample table records around 44,000 distinct CDR3 sequences; under 25% of these occur just once. The leading ten clones occupy 4% of the sample. Cells that were CD4+CD25+CD127-/low were the ones isolated as Tregs. Sequencing was performed on Tregs sorted from blood. Receptors originate from a female donor with breast cancer.

This clonotype has a handful of counts. Relative to the germline gene, one junction end is altered; a read error may explain this. The CDR3 nucleotides are TGTGCCAGCAGTTACTCCGGGACGGTAAAAGAGACCCAGTACTTC. This encodes CASSYSGTVKETQYF. The J gene is TRBJ2-5, the V gene TRBV10-3; D tentatively fits TRBD1 or TRBD2 (5 bases each). In germline, CDR1 is ENHRY, CDR2 SYGVKD. CDR3 size: 15 residues.

A remark on this clonotype: A junction end diverges from the germline sequence, so it may reflect a read error. J is TRBJ1-1 and V is TRBV5-1; unclear D gene. The CDR3 is 14 amino acids. Germline assignment: CDR1 SGHRS and CDR2 YFSETQ. The CDR3 spells CASSARSENTEALF. CDR3 sequence (DNA): TGCGCCAGCAGCGCCAGAAGTGAGAACACTGAAGCTCTCTTT.

This clonotype was counted only a few times. J is TRBJ2-5 and V is TRBV5-1; D is possibly TRBD2 (5 bases). CDR3 size: 15 residues. V dropped 0 bases and J dropped 0 bases, with 9 bases sitting between them. Germline V gene lookup returns CDR1 SGHRS and CDR2 YFSETQ. The CDR3 is CASSLVPGNQETQYF. CDR3 DNA: TGCGCCAGCAGCTTGGTACCGGGAAACCAAGAGACCCAGTACTTC. Looking up the rest from reference TRBV5-1 and TRBJ2-5 gives the full variable domain: KAGVTQTPRYLIKTRGQQVTLSCSPISGHRSVSWYQQTPGQGLQFLFEYFSETQRNKGNFPGRFSGRQFSNSRSEMNVSTLELGDSALYLCASSLVPGNQETQYFGPGTRLLVL.

This chain links TRBV5-1 with TRBJ2-3; 12 bases are a match to TRBD2. CDR3 length: 13 residues. V was clipped by 7 bases and J by 11 bases; unmatched bases: 8. Germline V lookup: CDR1 SGHRS, CDR2 YFSETQ. DNA of the CDR3: TGCGCCAGCGAACTAGCGGGAGGCAATGAGCAGTATTTT. Protein product: CASELAGGNEQYF. Full variable domain (remainder filled in from reference TRBV5-1 and TRBJ2-3): KAGVTQTPRYLIKTRGQQVTLSCSPISGHRSVSWYQQTPGQGLQFLFEYFSETQRNKGNFPGRFSGRQFSNSRSEMNVSTLELGDSALYLCASELAGGNEQYFGPGTRLTVL.

The sample holds many counts of this clonotype. This chain uses TRBV24-1 with TRBJ2-1; D possibly corresponds to TRBD1 (6 bases). V was pared by 3 bases and J by 9 bases, with 11 bases between. CDR1 is KGHDR, CDR2 SFDVKD, per germline. The CDR3 runs 13 residues. The CDR3 coding sequence is TGTGCCACCAGTGATCCCAGACAGGTTGAGCAGTTCTTC. Its translation is CATSDPRQVEQFF.

This clonotype appeared many times. J is TRBJ1-5 and V is TRBV7-9; D call uncertain. CDR3 length: 12 residues. Trimming left V 5 bases short and J 2 bases short, with 4 bases between. The germline V gene has CDR1 SEHNR and CDR2 FQNEAQ (reference sequence). The CDR3 spells CASSSGNQPQHF. The CDR3 DNA reads TGTGCCAGCAGCAGTGGCAATCAGCCCCAGCATTTT.

The rearrangement joins TRBV18 to TRBJ1-5; D is possibly TRBD1 (6 bases). Trimming removed 4 bases at V and 5 bases at J, with 18 bases between. CDR1 KGHSH and CDR2 LQKENI come from the germline V gene. The CDR3 has 16 amino acids. DNA for the CDR3: TGTGCCAGCTCACAATTATGGACAGATCGGGATCAGCCCCAGCATTTT. It codes for CASSQLWTDRDQPQHF. Variable domain in full (rest from reference TRBV18 and TRBJ1-5): NAGVMQNPRHLVRRRGQEARLRCSPMKGHSHVYWYRQLPEEGLKFMVYLQKENIIDESGMPKERFSAEFPKEGPSILRIQQVVRGDSAAYFCASSQLWTDRDQPQHFGDGTRLSIL.

This clonotype has just a few counts. The V gene is TRBV6-1, the J gene TRBJ2-7; the D call may be TRBD1 or TRBD2 (5 bases each). With 5 bases removed from V and 3 bases from J, the gap between germline ends came to 17 bases. Germline loops: CDR1 MNHNS, CDR2 SASEGT. CDR3 length equals 15 residues. This CDR3 is CASSNPGTGVYEQYF. DNA of the CDR3: TGTGCCAGCAGTAATCCCGGGACGGGTGTCTACGAGCAGTACTTC.

Turning to this clonotype: Given a much more abundant clone one base away, this may be a read error. The chain combines TRBV4-1 with TRBJ2-3; D ambiguous. The germline CDR1 and CDR2 sequences are MGHRA and YSYEKL. This CDR3 has 14 residues. The CDR3 here is CTSSRSRAPDTQYF. The CDR3 region has the DNA TGCACCAGCAGCCGGTCAAGGGCCCCAGATACGCAGTATTTT.

Ten or more counts support this clonotype. The V call is TRBV5-1, the J call TRBJ2-6, with unresolved D. V gave up 1 base and J gave up 0 bases, with 8 bases separating them. Germline V lookup: CDR1 SGHRS, CDR2 YFSETQ. CDR3 size: 16 residues. This CDR3 reads CASSLSESSGANVLTF. The DNA of the CDR3 is TGCGCCAGCAGCTTGTCAGAGAGCTCTGGGGCCAACGTCCTGACTTTC.

This clonotype was seen more than once but under ten times. This rearrangement joins TRBV6-2 or TRBV6-3 to TRBJ1-5; 7 nucleotides line up with TRBD1. Germline-derived CDR1 and CDR2 are MNHEY and SVGEGT. V lost 7 bases to trimming and J lost 4 bases; unmatched junction nucleotides: 13. The CDR3 totals 16 residues. The CDR3 protein is CASKPNRGGNNQPQHF. DNA for the CDR3: TGTGCCAGCAAACCGAACAGGGGCGGAAATAATCAGCCCCAGCATTTT.

This clonotype was observed many times. The chain uses TRBV5-1 and TRBJ2-1, with D possibly being TRBD1 (5 bases). V lost 1 base, J lost 10 bases, and 12 bases lay in between. There are 13 residues in the CDR3. Germline V CDR1 and CDR2: SGHRS, YFSETQ. The CDR3 coding sequence is TGCGCCAGCAGCTTGAACAGGCTAGAGGAGCAGTTCTTC. It specifies CASSLNRLEEQFF.

At least ten counts were recorded for this clonotype. The chain uses TRBV4-2 and TRBJ2-1; 11 bases map to TRBD2. V dropped 0 bases and J dropped 10; count of bases not matched to a gene: 5. Germline V gene lookup returns CDR1 LGHNA and CDR2 YNFKEQ. The CDR3 has 15 amino acids. CDR3 protein: CASSQELAGDREQFF. The CDR3 coding sequence is TGTGCCAGCAGCCAAGAACTAGCGGGAGATCGAGAGCAGTTCTTC.

The rearrangement links TRBV4-1 to TRBJ2-1, with D tentatively TRBD2 (6 bases). The V gene's germline CDR1 is MGHRA and CDR2 YSYEKL. V dropped 7 bases and J dropped 9 bases, with 25 bases sitting between them. The CDR3 totals 16 residues. The CDR3 is CASTLGLATPGREQFF. The CDR3 nucleotides read TGCGCCAGCACCCTGGGGCTAGCGACCCCAGGACGTGAGCAGTTCTTC.

J is TRBJ2-5 and V is TRBV20-1; 12 nucleotides agree with TRBD1. CDR1 and CDR2 from the germline V gene are DFQATT and SNEGSKA (reference sequence). This CDR3 comprises 14 residues. The J segment lost 5 bases and the V segment lost 5 bases, leaving 6 bases of the junction unmatched. The chain's CDR3 is CSAARDRGRETQYF. In DNA, the CDR3 is TGCAGTGCTGCCCGGGACAGGGGGCGCGAGACCCAGTACTTC.

This clonotype was detected many times. V and J are TRBV4-1 and TRBJ2-5, with 9 bases lining up with TRBD2. This CDR3 is built from 15 residues. Looked up from germline, CDR1 is MGHRA and CDR2 is YSYEKL. The V segment lost 2 bases and the J segment 5 bases; nucleotides outside the gene matches: 6. CDR3 coding DNA: TGCGCCAGCAGCCAAAAGGGACTAGCCGGGGAGACCCAGTACTTC. This encodes CASSQKGLAGETQYF.

This clonotype was seen ten or more times. The V and J genes are TRBV27 and TRBJ1-1; maybe TRBD1 (5 bases). The CDR3 contains 14 residues. With 5 bases removed from V and 1 base from J, the gap between germline ends came to 11 bases. Germline assignment: CDR1 MNHEY and CDR2 SMNVEV (reference sequence). The CDR3 bases are TGTGCCAGCAGTATAGTCGGGGGGAACACTGAAGCTTTCTTT. Residues: CASSIVGGNTEAFF.

This chain uses TRBV6-6 with TRBJ2-5, with D tentatively TRBD1 (5 bases). Trimming removed 2 bases from V and 5 bases from J, with 12 bases in between. CDR3 length: 14 residues. Germline values: CDR1 MNHNY, CDR2 SVGAGI (reference sequence). Written as DNA, the CDR3 is TGTGCCAGCAGTTACGTCAGGGCCGCGGAGACCCAGTACTTC. Its protein is CASSYVRAAETQYF.

This clonotype was recorded at least ten times. V and J are TRBV20-1 and TRBJ2-1; a possible D gene is TRBD2 (5 bases). Per germline, CDR1 DFQATT and CDR2 SNEGSKA (reference sequence). V shed 8 bases and J shed 3 bases, with 11 bases lying between them. The CDR3 extends over 12 amino acids. CDR3 sequence (DNA): TGCAGTACACGGGGTCTCTACAATGAGCAGTTCTTC. This encodes CSTRGLYNEQFF.

This clonotype has ten or more counts. V gene TRBV5-1 combines with J gene TRBJ2-7; D not resolved. CDR3 length: 14 amino acids. Trimming cost V 4 bases and J 0 bases, with 11 bases left between them. Per germline, CDR1 SGHRS and CDR2 YFSETQ. The CDR3 nucleotides are TGCGCCAGCAGCCAGGATACAGTCTCCTACGAGCAGTACTTC. It encodes CASSQDTVSYEQYF.